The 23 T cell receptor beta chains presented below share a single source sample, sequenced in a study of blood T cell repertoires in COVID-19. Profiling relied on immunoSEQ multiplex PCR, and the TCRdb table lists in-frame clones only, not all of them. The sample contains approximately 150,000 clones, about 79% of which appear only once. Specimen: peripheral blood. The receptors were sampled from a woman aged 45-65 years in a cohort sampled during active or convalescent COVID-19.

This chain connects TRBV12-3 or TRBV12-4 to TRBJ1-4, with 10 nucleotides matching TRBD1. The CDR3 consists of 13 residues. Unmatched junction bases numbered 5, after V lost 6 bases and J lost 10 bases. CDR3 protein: CASSPGQGLKLFF. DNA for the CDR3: TGTGCCAGCAGCCCGGGACAGGGGTTAAAACTGTTTTTT.

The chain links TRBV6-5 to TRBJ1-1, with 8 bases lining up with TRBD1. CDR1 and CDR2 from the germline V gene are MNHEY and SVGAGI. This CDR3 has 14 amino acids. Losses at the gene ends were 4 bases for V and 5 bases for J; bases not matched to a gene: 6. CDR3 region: CASSFDTGGTEAFF. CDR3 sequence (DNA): TGTGCCAGCAGTTTCGACACAGGGGGTACTGAAGCTTTCTTT.

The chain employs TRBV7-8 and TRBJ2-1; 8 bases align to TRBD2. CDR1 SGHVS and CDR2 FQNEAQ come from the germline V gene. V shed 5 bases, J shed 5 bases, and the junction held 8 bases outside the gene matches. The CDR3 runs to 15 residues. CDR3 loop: CASSVSGVAHNEQFF. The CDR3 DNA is TGTGCCAGCAGCGTTAGCGGGGTCGCCCACAATGAGCAGTTCTTC.

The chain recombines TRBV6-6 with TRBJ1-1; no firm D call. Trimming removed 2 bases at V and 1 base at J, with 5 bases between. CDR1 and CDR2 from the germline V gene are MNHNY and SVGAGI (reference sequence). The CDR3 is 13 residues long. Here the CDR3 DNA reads TGTGCCAGCAGTTACAAACAGAACACTGAAGCTTTCTTT. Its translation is CASSYKQNTEAFF.

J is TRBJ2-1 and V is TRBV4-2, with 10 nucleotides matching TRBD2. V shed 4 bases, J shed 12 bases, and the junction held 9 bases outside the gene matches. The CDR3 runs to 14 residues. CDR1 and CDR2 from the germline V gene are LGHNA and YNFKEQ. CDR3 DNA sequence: TGTGCCAGCAGCCTCGGGACTAGCGAGGGTGGGCAGTTCTTC. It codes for CASSLGTSEGGQFF.

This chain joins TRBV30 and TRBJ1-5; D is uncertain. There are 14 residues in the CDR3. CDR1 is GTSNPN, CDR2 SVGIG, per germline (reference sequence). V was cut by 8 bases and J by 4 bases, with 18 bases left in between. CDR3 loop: CALTPGGGNQPQHF. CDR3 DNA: TGTGCCCTCACTCCGGGAGGAGGGAATCAGCCCCAGCATTTT.

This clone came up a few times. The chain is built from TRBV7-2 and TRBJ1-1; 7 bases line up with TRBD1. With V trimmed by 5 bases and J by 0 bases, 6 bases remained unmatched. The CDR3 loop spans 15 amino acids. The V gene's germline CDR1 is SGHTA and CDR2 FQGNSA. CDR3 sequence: CASSRMGQLNTEAFF. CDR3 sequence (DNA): TGTGCCAGCAGCCGGATGGGACAGTTGAACACTGAAGCTTTCTTT.

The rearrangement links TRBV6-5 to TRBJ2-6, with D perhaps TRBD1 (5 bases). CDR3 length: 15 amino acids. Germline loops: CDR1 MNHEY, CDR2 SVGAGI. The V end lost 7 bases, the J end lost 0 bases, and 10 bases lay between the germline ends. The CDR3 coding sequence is TGTGCCAGCACCTTCGACAGCTCTGGGGCCAACGTCCTGACTTTC. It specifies CASTFDSSGANVLTF.

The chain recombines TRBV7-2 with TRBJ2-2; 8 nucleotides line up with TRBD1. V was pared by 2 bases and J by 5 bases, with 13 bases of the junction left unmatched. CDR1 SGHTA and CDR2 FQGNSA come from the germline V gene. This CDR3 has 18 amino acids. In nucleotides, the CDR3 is TGTGCCAGCAGCTTAAACCCGGACAGGGCGGTGTGGACCGGGGAGCTGTTTTTT. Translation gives CASSLNPDRAVWTGELFF.

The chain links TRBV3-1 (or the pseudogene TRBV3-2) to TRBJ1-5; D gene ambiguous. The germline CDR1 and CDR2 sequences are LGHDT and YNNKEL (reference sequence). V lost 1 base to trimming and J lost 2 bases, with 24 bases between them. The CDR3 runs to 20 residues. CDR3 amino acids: CASSQVYSGKNSTGNQPQHF. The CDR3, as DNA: TGTGCCAGCAGCCAAGTTTATAGCGGTAAGAATAGTACAGGCAATCAGCCCCAGCATTTT.

The DNA for the CDR3 is TGTGCCAGCACCTCTATCCTCGAAGGAAACACCATATATTTT. Translation gives CASTSILEGNTIYF. The V and J genes are TRBV6-5 and TRBJ1-3; D uncertain. V dropped 7 bases and J dropped 4 bases, with 14 bases sitting between them. This CDR3 spans 14 amino acids. The V gene's germline CDR1 is MNHEY and CDR2 SVGAGI.

CDR3: CASRSAGHHGYTF. CDR3 sequence (DNA): TGTGCCAGCAGGTCCGCGGGGCACCATGGCTACACCTTC. The V gene is TRBV5-4, the J gene TRBJ1-2, with TRBD1 as a possible D gene (5 bases). CDR3 length equals 13 residues. V lost 5 bases, J lost 6 bases, and 14 bases lay in between. Germline V gives CDR1 SGHNT, CDR2 YYREEE (reference sequence).

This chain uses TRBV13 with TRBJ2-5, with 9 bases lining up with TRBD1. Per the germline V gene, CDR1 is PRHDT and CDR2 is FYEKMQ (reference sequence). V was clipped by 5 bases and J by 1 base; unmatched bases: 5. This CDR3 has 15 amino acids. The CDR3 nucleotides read TGTGCCAGCAGCCGGGACAGGGCGGTCCAAGAGACCCAGTACTTC. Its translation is CASSRDRAVQETQYF.

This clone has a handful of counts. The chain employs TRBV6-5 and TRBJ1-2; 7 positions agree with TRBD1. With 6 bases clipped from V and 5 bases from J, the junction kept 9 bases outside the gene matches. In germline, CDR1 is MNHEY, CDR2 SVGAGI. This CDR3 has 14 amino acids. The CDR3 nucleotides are TGTGCCAGCAGGGGGGGCGACAGGGTATATGGCTACACCTTC. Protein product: CASRGGDRVYGYTF.

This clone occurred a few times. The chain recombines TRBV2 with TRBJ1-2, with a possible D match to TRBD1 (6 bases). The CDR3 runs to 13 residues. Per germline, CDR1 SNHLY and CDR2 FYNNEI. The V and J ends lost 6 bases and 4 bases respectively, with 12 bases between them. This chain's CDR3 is CASRPTGTYGYTF. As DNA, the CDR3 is TGTGCCAGCAGGCCAACAGGGACCTATGGCTACACCTTC.

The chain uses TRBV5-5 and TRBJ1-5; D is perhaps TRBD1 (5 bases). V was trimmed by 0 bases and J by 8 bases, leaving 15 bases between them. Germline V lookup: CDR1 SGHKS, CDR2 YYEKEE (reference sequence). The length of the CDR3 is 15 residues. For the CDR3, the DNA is TGTGCCAGCAGCTTGGGAGGACACCCCAGTGAGCCCCAGCATTTT. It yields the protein CASSLGGHPSEPQHF.

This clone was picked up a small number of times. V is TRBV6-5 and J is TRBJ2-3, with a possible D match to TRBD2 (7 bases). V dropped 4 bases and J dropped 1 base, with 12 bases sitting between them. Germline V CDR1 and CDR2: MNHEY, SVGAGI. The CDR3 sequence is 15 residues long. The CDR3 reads CASSSAGAGTDTQYF. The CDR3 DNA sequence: TGTGCCAGCAGTTCTGCGGGGGCAGGCACAGATACGCAGTATTTT.

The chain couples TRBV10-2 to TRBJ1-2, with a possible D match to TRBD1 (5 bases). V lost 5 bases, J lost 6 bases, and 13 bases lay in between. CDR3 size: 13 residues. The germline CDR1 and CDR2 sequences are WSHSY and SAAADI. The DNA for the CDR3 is TGCGCCAGCAGTAACAGGCTACTGGATGGCTACACCTTC. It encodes CASSNRLLDGYTF.

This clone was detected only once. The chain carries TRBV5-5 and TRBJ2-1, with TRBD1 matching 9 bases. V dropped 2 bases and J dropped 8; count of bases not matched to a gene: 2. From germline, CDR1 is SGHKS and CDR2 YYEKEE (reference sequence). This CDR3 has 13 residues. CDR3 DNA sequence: TGTGCCAGCAGCTTCGACAGGGGGTATGAGCAGTTCTTC. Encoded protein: CASSFDRGYEQFF.

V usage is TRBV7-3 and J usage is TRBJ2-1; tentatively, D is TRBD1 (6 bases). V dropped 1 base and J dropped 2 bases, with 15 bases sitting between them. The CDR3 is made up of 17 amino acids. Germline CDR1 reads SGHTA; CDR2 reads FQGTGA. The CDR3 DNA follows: TGTGCCAGCAGCTTAAGTCCAGGGGATTTCGCCTACAATGAGCAGTTCTTC. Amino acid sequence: CASSLSPGDFAYNEQFF.

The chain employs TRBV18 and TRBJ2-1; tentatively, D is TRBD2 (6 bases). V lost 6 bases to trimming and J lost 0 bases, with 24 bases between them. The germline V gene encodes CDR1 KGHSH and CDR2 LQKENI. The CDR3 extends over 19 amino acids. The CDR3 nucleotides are TGTGCCAGCTCCAGAACTGGGCCGGGACTTTCAAGCTCCTACAATGAGCAGTTCTTC. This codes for CASSRTGPGLSSSYNEQFF.

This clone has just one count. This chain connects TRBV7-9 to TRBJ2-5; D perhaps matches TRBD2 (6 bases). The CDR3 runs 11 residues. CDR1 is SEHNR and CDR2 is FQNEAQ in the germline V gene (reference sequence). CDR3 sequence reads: CGVSGQETQYF. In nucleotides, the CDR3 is TGTGGCGTTAGCGGACAAGAGACCCAGTACTTC.

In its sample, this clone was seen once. CDR3: CASSPRLAGGYNEQFF. The CDR3 DNA sequence: TGTGCCAGCAGCCCAAGACTAGCGGGGGGATACAATGAGCAGTTCTTC. The chain uses TRBV9 and TRBJ2-1; 13 nucleotides align to TRBD2. V lost 4 bases to trimming and J lost 4 bases; unmatched junction nucleotides: 5. Germline CDR1 is SGDLS and CDR2 is YYNGEE. The CDR3 has 16 amino acids.